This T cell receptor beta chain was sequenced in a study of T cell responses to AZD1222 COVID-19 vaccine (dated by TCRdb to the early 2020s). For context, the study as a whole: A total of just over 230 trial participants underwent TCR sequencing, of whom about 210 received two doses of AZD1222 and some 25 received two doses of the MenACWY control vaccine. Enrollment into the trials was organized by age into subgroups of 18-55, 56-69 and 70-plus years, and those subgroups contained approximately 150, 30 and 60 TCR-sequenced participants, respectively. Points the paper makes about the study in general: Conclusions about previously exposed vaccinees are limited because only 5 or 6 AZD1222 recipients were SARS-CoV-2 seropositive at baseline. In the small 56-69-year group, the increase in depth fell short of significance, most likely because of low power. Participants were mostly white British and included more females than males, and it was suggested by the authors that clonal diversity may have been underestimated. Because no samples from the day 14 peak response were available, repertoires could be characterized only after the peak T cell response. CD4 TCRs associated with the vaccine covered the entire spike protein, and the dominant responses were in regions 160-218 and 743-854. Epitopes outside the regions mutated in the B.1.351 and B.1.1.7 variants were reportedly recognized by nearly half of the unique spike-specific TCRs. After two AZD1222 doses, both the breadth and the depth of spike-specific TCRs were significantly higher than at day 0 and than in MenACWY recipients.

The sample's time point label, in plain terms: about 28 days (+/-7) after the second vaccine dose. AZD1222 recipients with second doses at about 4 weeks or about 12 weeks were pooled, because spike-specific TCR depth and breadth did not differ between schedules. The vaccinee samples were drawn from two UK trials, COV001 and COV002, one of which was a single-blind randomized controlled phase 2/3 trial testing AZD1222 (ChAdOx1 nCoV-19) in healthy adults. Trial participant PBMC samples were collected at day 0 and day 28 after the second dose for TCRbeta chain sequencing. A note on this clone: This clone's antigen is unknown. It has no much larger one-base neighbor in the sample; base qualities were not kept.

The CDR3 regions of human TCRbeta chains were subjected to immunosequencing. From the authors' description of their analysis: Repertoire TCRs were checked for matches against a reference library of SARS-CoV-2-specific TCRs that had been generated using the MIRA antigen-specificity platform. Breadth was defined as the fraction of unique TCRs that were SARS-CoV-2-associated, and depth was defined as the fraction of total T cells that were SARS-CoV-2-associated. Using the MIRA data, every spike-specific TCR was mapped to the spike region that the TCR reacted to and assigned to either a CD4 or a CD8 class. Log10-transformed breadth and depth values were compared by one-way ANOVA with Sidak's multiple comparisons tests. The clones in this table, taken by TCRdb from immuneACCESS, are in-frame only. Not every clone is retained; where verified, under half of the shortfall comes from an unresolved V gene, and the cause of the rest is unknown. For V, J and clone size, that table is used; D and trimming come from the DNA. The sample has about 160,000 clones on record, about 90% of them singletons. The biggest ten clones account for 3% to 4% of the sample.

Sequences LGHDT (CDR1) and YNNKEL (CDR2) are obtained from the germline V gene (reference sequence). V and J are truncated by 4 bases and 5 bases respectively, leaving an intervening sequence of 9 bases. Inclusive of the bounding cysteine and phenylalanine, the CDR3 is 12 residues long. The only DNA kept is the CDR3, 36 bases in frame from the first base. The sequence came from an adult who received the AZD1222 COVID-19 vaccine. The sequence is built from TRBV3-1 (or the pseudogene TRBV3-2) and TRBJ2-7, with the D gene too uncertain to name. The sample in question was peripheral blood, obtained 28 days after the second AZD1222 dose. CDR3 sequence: CASSRAKHEQYF. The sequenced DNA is TGTGCCAGCAGCCGGGCCAAACACGAGCAGTACTTC.